This T cell receptor (beta chain) was sequenced in a study of blood T cell repertoires in COVID-19. Across the study: Specimens from acute and convalescent COVID-19 originated in the United States, Italy and Spain. PBMCs, B-cell-depleted T cells, or T cells provided the cDNA or gDNA that made up the material.

Per the original methods: Scientists estimated how many nucleated cells there were by amplifying reference gene primers. Profiled with immunoSEQ multiplex PCR; TCRdb holds only in-frame clones, not every one. The V and J calls and clone size were taken over from that table, and D and trimming were inferred from the DNA. The table shows roughly 410,000 clones, with 80% to 90% occurring only once. Specimen: peripheral blood. This sequence originates from a man aged 35 to 55 with acute or convalescent COVID-19.

CDR3 sequence: CATQGRGDEQYF. The CDR3 DNA reads as TGTGCCACCCAGGGCAGGGGAGACGAGCAGTACTTC. The gene calls are TRBV19 and TRBJ2-7, with a possible D match to TRBD1 (6 bases). Germline CDR1 LNHDA, CDR2 SQIVND (reference sequence). Deletions cut 10 bases from V and 5 bases from J, with 15 bases between. The CDR3 covers 12 residues.